The next 27 T cell receptor beta chains were all read from a single sample in a study of identical twins' blood T cells. MiXCR was run by TCRdb on the 5' RACE reads, yielding one entry per CDR3 protein. The repertoire holds about 370,000 distinct CDR3 sequences, over 25% seen once, with 6.1% in the top ten. The sample consisted of PBMCs. These receptors originate from a woman aged 18-49 years in good health.

This clonotype showed up just a few times. The chain carries TRBV7-9 and TRBJ1-3; a weak D match, TRBD1 (6 bases). CDR3 size: 19 residues. Deletions cut 4 bases from V and 0 bases from J, with 22 bases between. The germline V gene has CDR1 SEHNR and CDR2 FQNEAQ (reference sequence). CDR3 sequence (DNA): TGTGCCAGCAGCTCGGACAGAATCCAACAAATTATCTCTGGAAACACCATATATTTT. Translated, it gives CASSSDRIQQIISGNTIYF.

This clonotype was recorded a few times. The chain combines TRBV9 with TRBJ2-1; 10 bases match TRBD1. V lost 4 bases and J lost 4; bases outside the gene matches: 5. The CDR3 is made up of 15 amino acids. CDR1 and CDR2 (germline): SGDLS, YYNGEE. The CDR3, as DNA: TGTGCCAGCAGCCCTCGGGACAGGGGTTACAATGAGCAGTTCTTC. Protein sequence: CASSPRDRGYNEQFF.

Only a few counts were recorded for this clonotype. The V and J genes are TRBV15 and TRBJ1-3; D perhaps matches TRBD1 (5 bases). This CDR3 has 15 residues. Germline V gene data show CDR1 as LNHNV and CDR2 as YYDKDF (reference sequence). Trimming took 8 bases from V and 0 from J, leaving 14 bases between them. The CDR3 loop is CATSSGPNSGNTIYF. CDR3 DNA: TGTGCCACCTCGTCGGGGCCTAACTCTGGAAACACCATATATTTT. The complete variable domain, with remaining parts taken from reference TRBV15 and TRBJ1-3, reads DAMVIQNPRYQVTQFGKPVTLSCSQTLNHNVMYWYQQKSSQAPKLLFHYYDKDFNNEADTPDNFQSRRPNTSFCFLDIRSPGLGDTAMYLCATSSGPNSGNTIYFGEGSWLTVV.

This clonotype was observed a handful of times. V is TRBV14 and J is TRBJ1-2, with unresolved D. The V gene lost 0 bases and the J gene lost 5 bases, with 16 bases spanning the gap. The CDR3 is 16 amino acids. Germline values: CDR1 SGHDN, CDR2 FVKESK. The CDR3 nucleotides are TGTGCCAGCAGCCAAGATAGTGTCTCTAGGGAGTATGGCTACACCTTC. Residues: CASSQDSVSREYGYTF.

This clonotype was seen more than once but under ten times. The J gene is TRBJ2-7, the V gene TRBV3-1; no firm D call. The CDR3 loop spans 14 amino acids. The germline CDR1 and CDR2 sequences are LGHDT and YNNKEL (reference sequence). The ends were cut back, 3 bases at V and 2 bases at J, with 11 bases in the middle. Here the CDR3 DNA reads TGTGCCAGCAGCCATCTCAGGTCAACCTACGAGCAGTACTTC. Its translation is CASSHLRSTYEQYF.

The chain is built from TRBV19 and TRBJ1-2; TRBD1 is a possible D gene (6 bases). Germline-derived CDR1 and CDR2 are LNHDA and SQIVND (reference sequence). This CDR3 has 15 amino acids. The ends were cut back, 5 bases at V and 5 bases at J, with 18 bases in the middle. For the CDR3, the DNA is TGTGCCAGTAGTCCACCGGACAGCCATAGGTATGGCTACACCTTC. It translates to CASSPPDSHRYGYTF.

The chain's CDR3 is CAGTPWDRGKLQPQHF. CDR3 DNA sequence: TGTGCCGGCACCCCCTGGGACAGGGGGAAGCTTCAGCCCCAGCATTTT. The rearrangement joins TRBV7-8 to TRBJ1-5; 11 positions match TRBD1. Germline V gene sequence: CDR1 SGHVS, CDR2 FQNEAQ. With V trimmed by 11 bases and J by 6 bases, 15 bases remained unmatched. CDR3 size: 16 residues.

This clonotype was picked up a small number of times. A much larger clone sits a single nucleotide away, making a read error possible. The chain recombines TRBV6-5 with TRBJ1-1; D unresolved. Trimming stripped 6 bases from V and 1 base from J, with 6 bases between. From germline, CDR1 is MNHEY and CDR2 SVGAGI. The CDR3 has 12 amino acids. The CDR3 DNA is TGTGCCAGCAGATACAGGAACACTGAAGCTTTCTTT. Its translation: CASRYRNTEAFF.

The chain recombines TRBV20-1 with TRBJ1-2, with a weak D call TRBD1 (5 bases). The length of the CDR3 is 13 residues. Germline CDR1 DFQATT, CDR2 SNEGSKA (reference sequence). The CDR3 here is CSVVRDADDGYTF. The CDR3 nucleotides read TGCAGCGTTGTCCGGGACGCTGACGATGGCTACACCTTC.

The chain has TRBV19 and TRBJ1-6, with a tentative D call TRBD1 (5 bases). Germline CDR1 is LNHDA and CDR2 is SQIVND (reference sequence). This CDR3 has 16 residues. V was cut by 6 bases and J by 9 bases, with 21 bases left in between. CDR3: CASSSGRRDLGSPLHF. DNA of the CDR3: TGTGCCAGTAGCTCCGGTCGGAGGGACCTTGGTTCACCCCTCCACTTT.

A word on this clonotype: The junction shows a germline mismatch at one end, possibly a read error. The chain is built from TRBV7-9 and TRBJ1-2, with D possibly TRBD1 on 5 matching bases. The CDR3 is 15 residues long. The germline V gene has CDR1 SEHNR and CDR2 FQNEAQ (reference sequence). CDR3 in DNA: TGTGCCGGCAGAGGGGTTAGGTCCGAAAACTATGGCTACACCTTC. Its protein is CAGRGVRSENYGYTF.

On this clonotype itself: A much larger clone sits a single nucleotide away, making a read error possible. This chain connects TRBV2 to TRBJ2-2; D gene ambiguous. This CDR3 region has 14 residues. The germline gives CDR1 SNHLY, CDR2 FYNNEI. CDR3 sequence reads: CASGEHRPTGELFF. In nucleotides, the CDR3 is TGTGCCAGCGGTGAACATAGGCCCACCGGGGAGCTGTTTTTT.

J is TRBJ2-1 and V is TRBV20-1, with D tentatively TRBD2 (5 bases). Trimming stripped 3 bases from V and 1 base from J, with 13 bases between. The CDR3 loop spans 15 amino acids. In germline, CDR1 is DFQATT, CDR2 SNEGSKA (reference sequence). This chain's CDR3 is CSASKIGVSYNEQFF. Written as DNA, the CDR3 is TGCAGTGCTAGTAAGATCGGGGTTTCCTACAATGAGCAGTTCTTC.

This clonotype appeared a few times. CDR3 coding DNA: TGCGCCAGCAGCTTCGGGTCCAACAGGGGAAACATTCAGTACTTC. Amino acid sequence: CASSFGSNRGNIQYF. J is TRBJ2-4 and V is TRBV5-1; 7 bases align to TRBD1. CDR1 is SGHRS and CDR2 is YFSETQ in the germline V gene. V gave up 2 bases and J gave up 6 bases; unmatched junction bases: 8. CDR3 length equals 15 residues.

A few counts support this clonotype. The chain has TRBV11-2 and TRBJ1-4, with unresolved D. The CDR3 totals 12 residues. Germline V gene data show CDR1 as SGHAT and CDR2 as FQNNGV. V was cut by 2 bases and J by 11 bases, with 9 bases left in between. The CDR3 here is CASSLQVEKLFF. The CDR3 bases are TGTGCCAGCAGCTTACAGGTGGAGAAACTGTTTTTT.

The V gene is TRBV20-1, the J gene TRBJ2-1, with 8 bases lining up with TRBD1. The V gene end was trimmed by 6 bases and the J gene end by 0 bases; junction bases not matched to a gene: 13. The V gene's germline CDR1 is DFQATT and CDR2 SNEGSKA (reference sequence). The CDR3 is made up of 17 amino acids. CDR3 in DNA: TGCAGTGCGGCGGGACAGGAGTATCTGAGCTCCTACAATGAGCAGTTCTTC. It is translated as CSAAGQEYLSSYNEQFF.

The chain links TRBV28 to TRBJ1-2; TRBD1 might be the D (5 bases). Trimming stripped 3 bases from V and 2 bases from J, with 13 bases between. This CDR3 region has 15 residues. Germline V gene sequence: CDR1 MDHEN, CDR2 SYDVKM. CDR3 DNA: TGTGCCAGCAGTTTCTACAGGCGATCAAACTATGGCTACACCTTC. This gives the protein CASSFYRRSNYGYTF.

This clonotype occurred a few times. The chain joins TRBV9 to TRBJ2-7, with no clear D. This CDR3 has 14 residues. Trimming pared 0 bases from V and 2 bases from J, leaving 9 bases between. CDR1 SGDLS and CDR2 YYNGEE come from the germline V gene. CDR3 sequence (DNA): TGTGCCAGCAGCGTAGGAGGTAGGCCCTACGAGCAGTACTTC. It translates to CASSVGGRPYEQYF.

This clonotype was recorded at least ten times. CDR3 region: CASSPIDRAFNTEAFF. The CDR3 DNA sequence: TGTGCCAGCAGCCCAATAGACAGGGCTTTTAACACTGAAGCTTTCTTT. The J gene is TRBJ1-1, the V gene TRBV3-1; 7 positions agree with TRBD1. Germline CDR1 reads LGHDT; CDR2 reads YNNKEL (reference sequence). V trimming: 4 bases; J trimming: 2 bases; junction bases outside the gene matches: 10. The CDR3 runs 16 residues.

The chain carries TRBV20-1 and TRBJ2-3; 7 nucleotides agree with TRBD2. In germline, CDR1 is DFQATT, CDR2 SNEGSKA (reference sequence). The V gene end was trimmed by 3 bases and the J gene end by 6 bases; junction bases not matched to a gene: 12. This CDR3 spans 15 amino acids. The CDR3 loop is CSASKSGVGGDTQYF. The DNA for the CDR3 is TGCAGTGCTAGCAAGAGCGGGGTCGGGGGGGATACGCAGTATTTT.

Remarks on this clonotype: A much larger clone is a single base away; this may be a read error. This chain joins TRBV5-1 and TRBJ1-4; no firm D call. Germline V gene sequence: CDR1 SGHRS, CDR2 YFSETQ. Trimming stripped 2 bases from V and 8 bases from J, with 13 bases between. This CDR3 region has 14 residues. The CDR3 region is CASSFYSGEEKLFF. In nucleotides, the CDR3 is TGCGCCAGCAGCTTTTATTCAGGAGAGGAAAAACTGTTTTTT.

The table lists this clonotype with a few counts. The chain carries TRBV6-1 and TRBJ2-7, with unresolved D. Germline assignment: CDR1 MNHNS and CDR2 SASEGT. Trimming stripped 3 bases from V and 0 bases from J, with 12 bases between. This CDR3 is built from 15 residues. The CDR3 DNA reads TGTGCCAGCAGTGAGGTTCCTGGAGCCTCCTACGAGCAGTACTTC. Its translation is CASSEVPGASYEQYF.

This clonotype was seen only a few times. Relative to the germline gene, one junction end is altered; a read error may explain this. V and J are TRBV12-3 or TRBV12-4 and TRBJ2-3; the match to TRBD2 covers 10 bases. The CDR3 totals 17 residues. CDR3 protein: CTSSFYGLAASTDTQYF. The CDR3 DNA sequence: TGTACCAGCAGTTTCTACGGACTAGCGGCTAGCACAGATACGCAGTATTTT.

The sample holds a few counts of this clonotype. V and J are TRBV29-1 and TRBJ1-1; D is undetermined. CDR3 length: 12 residues. CDR1 and CDR2 (germline): SQVTM, ANQGSEA. The V end lost 6 bases, the J end lost 3 bases, and 11 bases lay between the germline ends. The CDR3: CSVVTSYTEAFF. The CDR3 DNA reads as TGCAGCGTCGTTACTTCCTACACTGAAGCTTTCTTT.

This clonotype was picked up a small number of times. The chain links TRBV6-1 to TRBJ1-5; D gene unclear. V was pared by 0 bases and J by 9 bases, with 6 bases between. Germline V gives CDR1 MNHNS, CDR2 SASEGT. The CDR3 runs to 12 residues. As DNA, the CDR3 is TGTGCCAGCAGTGAAGCAAGGCGGCCCCAGCATTTT. Encoded protein: CASSEARRPQHF.

There are many counts of this clonotype. The chain links TRBV11-3 to TRBJ1-1; D unresolved. The CDR3 totals 11 residues. The germline V gene has CDR1 SGHNT and CDR2 YENEEA. V shed 2 bases and J shed 6 bases, with 4 bases lying between them. CDR3 nucleotide sequence: TGTGCCAGCAGCTTATGGGCTGAAGCTTTCTTT. Residues: CASSLWAEAFF.

The chain employs TRBV20-1 and TRBJ1-1; unclear D gene. Trimming stripped 3 bases from V and 4 bases from J, with 15 bases between. Germline V gene lookup returns CDR1 DFQATT and CDR2 SNEGSKA (reference sequence). The CDR3 extends over 14 amino acids. The CDR3 loop is CSASRSQRRTEAFF. The CDR3 coding sequence is TGCAGTGCTAGTCGATCGCAGCGTCGCACTGAAGCTTTCTTT.